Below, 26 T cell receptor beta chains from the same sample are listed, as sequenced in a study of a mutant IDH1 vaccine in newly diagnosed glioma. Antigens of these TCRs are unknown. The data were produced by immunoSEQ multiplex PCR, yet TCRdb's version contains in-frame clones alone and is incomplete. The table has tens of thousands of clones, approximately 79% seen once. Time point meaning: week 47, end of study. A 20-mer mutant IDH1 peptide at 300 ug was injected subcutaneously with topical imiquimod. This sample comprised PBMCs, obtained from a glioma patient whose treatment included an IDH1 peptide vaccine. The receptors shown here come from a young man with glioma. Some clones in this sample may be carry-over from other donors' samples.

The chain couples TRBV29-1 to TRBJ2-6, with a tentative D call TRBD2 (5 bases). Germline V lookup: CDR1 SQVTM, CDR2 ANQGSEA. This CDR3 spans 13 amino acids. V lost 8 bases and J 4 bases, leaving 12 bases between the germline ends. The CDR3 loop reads CSIPGSGANVLTF. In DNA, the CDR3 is TGCAGCATCCCGGGGAGCGGGGCCAACGTCCTGACTTTC. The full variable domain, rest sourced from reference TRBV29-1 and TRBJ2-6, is SAVISQKPSRDICQRGTSLTIQCQVDSQVTMMFWYRQQPGQSLTLIATANQGSEATYESGFVIDKFPISRPNLTFSTLTVSNMSPEDSSIYLCSIPGSGANVLTFGAGSRLTVL.

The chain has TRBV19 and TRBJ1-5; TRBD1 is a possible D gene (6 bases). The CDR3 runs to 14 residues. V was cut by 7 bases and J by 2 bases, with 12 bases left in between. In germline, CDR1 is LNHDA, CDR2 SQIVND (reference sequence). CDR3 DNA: TGTGCCAGTATGGGGGGCAGGGGCAATCAGCCCCAGCATTTT. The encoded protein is CASMGGRGNQPQHF.

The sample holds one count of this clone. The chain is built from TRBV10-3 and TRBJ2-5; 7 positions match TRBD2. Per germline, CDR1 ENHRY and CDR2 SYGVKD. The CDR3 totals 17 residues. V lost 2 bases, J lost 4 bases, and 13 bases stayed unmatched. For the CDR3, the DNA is TGTGCCATCAGTGAGGGTGGCGGGAGCGGGTTCTTAGAGACCCAGTACTTC. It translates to CAISEGGGSGFLETQYF.

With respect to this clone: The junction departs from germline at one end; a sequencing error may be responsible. Here the CDR3 reads CASSLLAGGQTDTQYF. The CDR3 nucleotides read TGTGCTAGCAGCTTACTAGCGGGGGGGCAAACAGATACGCAGTATTTT. The V and J genes are TRBV7-7 and TRBJ2-3, with 13 bases aligning to TRBD2. The germline gives CDR1 SSHAT, CDR2 FNYEAQ (reference sequence). The CDR3 contains 16 residues.

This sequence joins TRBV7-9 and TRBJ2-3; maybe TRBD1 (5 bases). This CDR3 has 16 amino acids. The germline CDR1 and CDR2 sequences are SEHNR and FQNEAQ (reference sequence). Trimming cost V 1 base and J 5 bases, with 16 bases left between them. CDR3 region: CASSLGLQGWGDTQYF. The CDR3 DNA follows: TGTGCCAGCAGCTTAGGTTTGCAGGGTTGGGGAGATACGCAGTATTTT.

The CDR3 protein is CASSFSGLNTEAFF. The DNA for the CDR3 is TGTGCCAGCAGCTTTTCCGGGTTGAACACTGAAGCTTTCTTT. The rearrangement joins TRBV7-9 to TRBJ1-1; D gene unclear. V lost 3 bases to trimming and J lost 0 bases, with 8 bases between them. CDR1 SEHNR and CDR2 FQNEAQ come from the germline V gene (reference sequence). There are 14 residues in the CDR3.

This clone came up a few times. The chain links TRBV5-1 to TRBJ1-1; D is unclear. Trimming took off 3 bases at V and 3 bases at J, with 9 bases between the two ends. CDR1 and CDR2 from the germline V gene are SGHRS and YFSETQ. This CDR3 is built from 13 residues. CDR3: CASSSQVDTEAFF. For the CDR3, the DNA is TGCGCCAGCAGCTCCCAGGTGGACACTGAAGCTTTCTTT.

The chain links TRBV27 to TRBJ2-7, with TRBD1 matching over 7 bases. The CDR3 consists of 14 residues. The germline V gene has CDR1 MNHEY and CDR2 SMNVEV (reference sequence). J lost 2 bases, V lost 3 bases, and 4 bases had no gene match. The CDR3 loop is CASSLRGQTYEQYF. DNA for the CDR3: TGTGCCAGCAGTTTGAGGGGGCAAACCTACGAGCAGTACTTC.

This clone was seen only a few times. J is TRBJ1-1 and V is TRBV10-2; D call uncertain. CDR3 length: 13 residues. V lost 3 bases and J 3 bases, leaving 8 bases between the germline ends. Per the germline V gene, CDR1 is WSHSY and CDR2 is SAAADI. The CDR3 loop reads CASSDWEYTEAFF. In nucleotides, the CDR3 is TGCGCCAGCAGTGATTGGGAGTACACTGAAGCTTTCTTT.

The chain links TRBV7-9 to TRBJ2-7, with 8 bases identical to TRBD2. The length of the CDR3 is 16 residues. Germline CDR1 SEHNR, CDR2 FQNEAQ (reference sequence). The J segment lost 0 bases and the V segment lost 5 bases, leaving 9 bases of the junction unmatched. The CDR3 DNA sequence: TGTGCCAGCAGCGGACGAGCGGGGGTGAGCTCCTACGAGCAGTACTTC. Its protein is CASSGRAGVSSYEQYF.

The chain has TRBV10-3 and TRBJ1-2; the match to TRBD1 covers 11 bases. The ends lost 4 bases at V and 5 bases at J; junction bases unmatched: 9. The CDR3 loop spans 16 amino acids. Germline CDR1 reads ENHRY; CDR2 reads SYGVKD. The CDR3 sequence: CAISVLRDRGKYGYTF. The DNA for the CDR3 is TGTGCCATCAGTGTCCTCAGGGACAGGGGGAAGTATGGCTACACCTTC.

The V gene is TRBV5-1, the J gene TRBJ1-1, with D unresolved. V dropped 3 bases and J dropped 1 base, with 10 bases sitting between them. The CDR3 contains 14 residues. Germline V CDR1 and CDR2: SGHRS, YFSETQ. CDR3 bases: TGCGCCAGCAGCTCCGACGGAGGGAACACTGAAGCTTTCTTT. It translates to CASSSDGGNTEAFF.

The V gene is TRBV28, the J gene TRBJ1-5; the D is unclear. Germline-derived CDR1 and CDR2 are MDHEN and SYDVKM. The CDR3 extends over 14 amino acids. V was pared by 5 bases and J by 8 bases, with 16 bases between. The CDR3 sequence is CASSTFTSAEPQHF. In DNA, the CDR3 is TGTGCCAGCAGTACTTTTACCTCCGCGGAGCCCCAGCATTTT.

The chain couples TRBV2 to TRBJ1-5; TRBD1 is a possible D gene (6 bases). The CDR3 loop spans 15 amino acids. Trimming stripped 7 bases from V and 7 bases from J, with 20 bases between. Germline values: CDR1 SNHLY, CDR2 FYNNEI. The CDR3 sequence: CASTRQDLPTQPQHF. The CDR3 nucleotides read TGTGCCAGCACCAGACAGGACTTACCTACACAGCCCCAGCATTTT.

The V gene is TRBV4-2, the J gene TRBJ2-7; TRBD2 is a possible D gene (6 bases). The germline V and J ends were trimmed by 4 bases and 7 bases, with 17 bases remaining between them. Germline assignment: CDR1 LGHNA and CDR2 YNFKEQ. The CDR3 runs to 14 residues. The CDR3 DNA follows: TGTGCCAGCAGCCCATGGGACGGCGGAGGGGAGCAGTACTTC. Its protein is CASSPWDGGGEQYF.

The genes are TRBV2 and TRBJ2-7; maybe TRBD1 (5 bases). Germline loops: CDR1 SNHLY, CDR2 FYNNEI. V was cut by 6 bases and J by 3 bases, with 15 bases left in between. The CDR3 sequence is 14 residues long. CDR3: CASSERGKVYEQYF. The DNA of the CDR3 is TGTGCCAGCAGCGAAAGGGGCAAGGTCTACGAGCAGTACTTC.

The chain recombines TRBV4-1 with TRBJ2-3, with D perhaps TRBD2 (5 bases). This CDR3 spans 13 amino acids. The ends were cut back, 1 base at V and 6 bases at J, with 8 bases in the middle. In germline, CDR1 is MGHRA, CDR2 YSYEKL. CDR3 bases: TGCGCCAGCAGCCAAGCAAGGGAGGATACGCAGTATTTT. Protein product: CASSQAREDTQYF.

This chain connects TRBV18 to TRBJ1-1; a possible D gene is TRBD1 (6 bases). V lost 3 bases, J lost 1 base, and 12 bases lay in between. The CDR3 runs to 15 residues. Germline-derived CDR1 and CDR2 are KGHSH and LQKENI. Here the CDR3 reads CASSPNRAENTEAFF. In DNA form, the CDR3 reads TGTGCCAGCTCACCGAACAGGGCAGAGAACACTGAAGCTTTCTTT.

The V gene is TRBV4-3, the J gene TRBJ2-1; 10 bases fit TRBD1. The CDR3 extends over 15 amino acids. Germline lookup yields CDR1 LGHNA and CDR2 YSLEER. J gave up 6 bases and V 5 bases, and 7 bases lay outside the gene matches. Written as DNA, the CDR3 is TGCGCCAGCAGCGCGGACAGGGGGTACGGCAATGAGCAGTTCTTC. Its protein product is CASSADRGYGNEQFF.

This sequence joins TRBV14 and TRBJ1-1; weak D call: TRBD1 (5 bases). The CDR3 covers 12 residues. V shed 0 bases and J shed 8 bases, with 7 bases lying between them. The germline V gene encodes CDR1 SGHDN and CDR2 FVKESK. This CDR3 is CASSQDRVEAFF. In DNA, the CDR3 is TGTGCCAGCAGCCAAGACAGGGTAGAAGCTTTCTTT.

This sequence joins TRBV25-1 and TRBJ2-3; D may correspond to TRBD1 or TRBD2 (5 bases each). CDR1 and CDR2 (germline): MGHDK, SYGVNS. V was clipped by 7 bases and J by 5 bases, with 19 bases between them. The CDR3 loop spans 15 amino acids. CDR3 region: CASTSRDPPVDTQYF. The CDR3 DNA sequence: TGTGCCAGCACTAGCCGGGACCCTCCCGTAGATACGCAGTATTTT.

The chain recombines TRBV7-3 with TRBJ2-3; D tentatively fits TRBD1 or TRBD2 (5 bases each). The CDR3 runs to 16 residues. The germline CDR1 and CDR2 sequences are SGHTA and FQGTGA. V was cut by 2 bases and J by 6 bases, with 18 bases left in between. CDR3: CASSLFGAGTWDTQYF. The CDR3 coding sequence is TGTGCCAGCAGCTTATTTGGAGCCGGGACGTGGGATACGCAGTATTTT.

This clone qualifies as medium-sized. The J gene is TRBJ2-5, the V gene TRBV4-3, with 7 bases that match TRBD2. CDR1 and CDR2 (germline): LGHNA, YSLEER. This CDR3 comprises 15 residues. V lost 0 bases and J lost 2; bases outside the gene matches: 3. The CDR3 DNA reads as TGCGCCAGCAGCCAAGATCCGGGGGGACAAGAGACCCAGTACTTC. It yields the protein CASSQDPGGQETQYF.

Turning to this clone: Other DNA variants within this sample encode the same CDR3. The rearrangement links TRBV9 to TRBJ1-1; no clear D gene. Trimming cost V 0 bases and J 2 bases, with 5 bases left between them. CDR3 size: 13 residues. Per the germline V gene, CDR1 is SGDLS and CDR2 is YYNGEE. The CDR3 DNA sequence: TGTGCCAGCAGCGTAGCTGGAAACACTGAAGCTTTCTTT. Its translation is CASSVAGNTEAFF.

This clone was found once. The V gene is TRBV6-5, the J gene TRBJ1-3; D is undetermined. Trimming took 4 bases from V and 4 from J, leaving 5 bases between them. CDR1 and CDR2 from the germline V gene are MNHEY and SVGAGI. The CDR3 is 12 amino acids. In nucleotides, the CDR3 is TGTGCCAGCAGTTTCGACGGAAACACCATATATTTT. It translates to CASSFDGNTIYF.

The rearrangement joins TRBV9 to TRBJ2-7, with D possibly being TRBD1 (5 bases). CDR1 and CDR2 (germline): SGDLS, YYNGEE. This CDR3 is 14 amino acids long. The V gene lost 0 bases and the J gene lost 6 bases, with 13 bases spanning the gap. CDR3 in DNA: TGTGCCAGCAGCGTAGGGGCAGGGTTAACCGAGCAGTACTTC. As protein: CASSVGAGLTEQYF.